The 5 T cell receptor beta chains presented below share a single source sample, sequenced in a study of T cells in Graves' hyperthyroidism and ophthalmopathy (dated by TCRdb to the late 2010s). The method behind the library was multiplex PCR. The sample was run on an Illumina HiSeq 2000. The TCR beta CDR3 regions were amplified from RNA transcripts. A first-round RT-PCR of the TCR CDR3 used the HTBI primer set with the Qiagen OneStep RT-PCR kit. The public reads were run again by TCRdb, first through fastp at Q25 and then through MiXCR, and only productive beta chains were kept. Rows merge per CDR3 protein into single entries with the most common DNA and genes. This sample gives about 620,000 distinct CDR3 sequences in total; around 15% of them show up just once. Less than 4.5% of the sample lies in the top ten. The sequencing sample was made of blood. All receptors come from a woman between 25 and 40 years old with Graves' hyperthyroidism.

This clonotype turned up a few times. The chain recombines TRBV19 with TRBJ2-3; D is unclear. The CDR3 sequence is 13 residues long. The ends were cut back, 9 bases at V and 1 base at J, with 11 bases in the middle. Germline values: CDR1 LNHDA, CDR2 SQIVND (reference sequence). The CDR3 coding sequence is TGTGCCAGCCGGGCCGCCGGCACAGATACGCAGTATTTT. It yields the protein CASRAAGTDTQYF.

This clonotype was detected ten times or more. The V and J genes are TRBV20-1 and TRBJ2-7, with 10 bases lining up with TRBD2. There are 15 residues in the CDR3. Germline CDR1 and CDR2: DFQATT and SNEGSKA (reference sequence). J lost 9 bases, V lost 3 bases, and 14 bases had no gene match. The CDR3 nucleotides are TGCAGTGCTAGTGGCGGAGCTAGCGGGAGCGCGTGGCAGTACTTC. It translates to CSASGGASGSAWQYF.

This clonotype appeared many times. The V call is TRBV27, the J call TRBJ2-2; D gene uncertain. Trimming removed 0 bases at V and 0 bases at J, with 11 bases between. CDR1 is MNHEY and CDR2 is SMNVEV in the germline V gene (reference sequence). The CDR3 loop spans 17 amino acids. CDR3 nucleotides: TGTGCCAGCAGTTTATCGTTGCCGACCCCGAACACCGGGGAGCTGTTTTTT. The encoded protein is CASSLSLPTPNTGELFF.

Of note for this clonotype: A clone one base away is much larger, so this may be a read error. The V call is TRBV7-9, the J call TRBJ1-1; D is unresolved. The CDR3 spans 12 residues. Germline CDR1 reads SEHNR; CDR2 reads FQNEAQ (reference sequence). Trimming cost V 11 bases and J 0 bases, with 10 bases left between them. CDR3 bases: TGTGCCGGCCTACAGATGAACACTGAAGCTTTCTTT. Its translation: CAGLQMNTEAFF. Using reference TRBV7-9 and TRBJ1-1 for the parts outside the CDR3, the full variable domain is DTGVSQNPRHKITKRGQNVTFRCDPISEHNRLYWYRQTLGQGPEFLTYFQNEAQLEKSRLLSDRFSAERPKGSFSTLEIQRTEQGDSAMYLCAGLQMNTEAFFGQGTRLTVV.

This CDR3 is CSVEDGTGKYYEQYF. The CDR3 DNA is TGCAGCGTTGAAGACGGGACAGGGAAGTACTACGAGCAGTACTTC. The V and J genes are TRBV29-1 and TRBJ2-7; TRBD1 agrees at 9 bases. The CDR3 contains 15 residues. Germline V gene sequence: CDR1 SQVTM, CDR2 ANQGSEA. After removal of 0 bases from V and 3 bases from J, the junction contained 6 bases not matched to a gene.